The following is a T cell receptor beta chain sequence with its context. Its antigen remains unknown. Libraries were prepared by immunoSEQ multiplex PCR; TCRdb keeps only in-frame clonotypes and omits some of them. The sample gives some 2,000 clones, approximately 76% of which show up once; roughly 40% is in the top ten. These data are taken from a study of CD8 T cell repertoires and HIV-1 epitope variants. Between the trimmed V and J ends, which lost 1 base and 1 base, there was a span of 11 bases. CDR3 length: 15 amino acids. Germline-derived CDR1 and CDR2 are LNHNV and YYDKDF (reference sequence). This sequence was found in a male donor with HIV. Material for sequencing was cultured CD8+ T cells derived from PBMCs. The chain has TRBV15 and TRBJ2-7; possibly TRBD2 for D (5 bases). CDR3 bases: TGTGCCACCAGCAGAGGAGGGAAAGGGTCCTACGAGCAGTACTTC. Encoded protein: CATSRGGKGSYEQYF.